Given below is one TCR beta chain in context. Its antigen is as yet unknown. One entry per CDR3 protein, called by TCRdb with MiXCR from the 5' RACE reads. The sample holds 250,000 to 300,000 distinct CDR3 sequences, around 16% seen once. The data originate from a study of T-cell memory formation after mild COVID-19. Study-level points and caveats: That cross-reactive memory joined was suggested by some responding clones appearing in pre-infection memory.

Germline V gene sequence: CDR1 SGHTA, CDR2 FQGNSA. This CDR3 is built from 15 residues. The V gene lost 1 base and the J gene lost 5 bases, with 14 bases spanning the gap. The rearrangement links TRBV7-2 to TRBJ2-5; D ambiguous. The clonotype comes from a man aged 18 to 29 who had mild COVID-19 (a few samples of this study predate the infection). Cell type and time point are not known. Sequencing was carried out using PBMCs or a T cell subset sorted from them (not recorded which). CDR3 bases: TGTGCCAGCAGCTTAGGGCGGCGGTTCCTGGAGACCCAGTACTTC. It is translated as CASSLGRRFLETQYF.